The 24 T cell receptor beta chains below were found in one sample sequenced in a study of T cell repertoires in cytomegalovirus infection (dated by TCRdb to between 2017 and 2020). Sequenced using an Illumina HiSeq 1500. TCRdb applied fastp at Q25 and MiXCR to the public reads, then kept only in-frame beta chains. Entries are consolidated by CDR3 protein sequence, retaining the most common genes and DNA. The sample profile shows around 530,000 distinct CDR3 sequences; about 25% of them were found once. The biggest ten clones account for less than 15% of the sample. Sequencing was carried out using PBMCs. All receptors come from a human donor in good health (CMV status not recorded). Some clones in this sample may be carry-over from other donors' samples.

This clonotype was counted a few times. The rearrangement uses TRBV28 and TRBJ2-7; 10 nucleotides align to TRBD1. This CDR3 region has 13 residues. The V gene's germline CDR1 is MDHEN and CDR2 SYDVKM. Trimming removed 4 bases from V and 6 bases from J; junction bases left unmatched: 3. The CDR3 loop is CASSSGQGVEQYF. The CDR3 region has the DNA TGTGCCAGCAGTTCAGGACAGGGGGTCGAGCAGTACTTC. The full variable domain, in which reference TRBV28 and TRBJ2-7 provide the parts outside the CDR3, is DVKVTQSSRYLVKRTGEKVFLECVQDMDHENMFWYRQDPGLGLRLIYFSYDVKMKEKGDIPEGYSVSREKKERFSLILESASTNQTSMYLCASSSGQGVEQYFGPGTRLTVT.

This clonotype was counted at least ten times. The chain carries TRBV7-2 and TRBJ2-1; the D is unclear. CDR1 and CDR2 (germline): SGHTA, FQGNSA. This CDR3 has 16 amino acids. V shed 0 bases and J shed 0 bases, with 9 bases lying between them. The CDR3 here is CASSLAIGRSYNEQFF. The DNA for the CDR3 is TGTGCCAGCAGCTTAGCGATCGGTCGCTCCTACAATGAGCAGTTCTTC.

The rearrangement joins TRBV28 to TRBJ2-3; tentatively, D is TRBD1 or TRBD2 (6 bases each). The V gene lost 6 bases and the J gene lost 1 base, with 17 bases spanning the gap. Looked up from germline, CDR1 is MDHEN and CDR2 is SYDVKM. This CDR3 is built from 16 residues. The CDR3 nucleotides read TGTGCCAGCAGCCTAACGGTGGGGGGCGGCACAGATACGCAGTATTTT. Translation: CASSLTVGGGTDTQYF. Together with reference TRBV28 and TRBJ2-3, the CDR3 gives the full variable domain: DVKVTQSSRYLVKRTGEKVFLECVQDMDHENMFWYRQDPGLGLRLIYFSYDVKMKEKGDIPEGYSVSREKKERFSLILESASTNQTSMYLCASSLTVGGGTDTQYFGPGTRLTVL.

This clonotype was seen at least ten times. The chain couples TRBV7-2 to TRBJ1-2, with 7 bases that match TRBD1. Germline-derived CDR1 and CDR2 are SGHTA and FQGNSA. V lost 5 bases to trimming and J lost 0 bases; unmatched junction nucleotides: 6. This CDR3 is 15 amino acids long. CDR3 residues: CASSPPGQPNYGYTF. In DNA form, the CDR3 reads TGTGCCAGCAGCCCTCCGGGACAGCCTAACTATGGCTACACCTTC. The full variable domain, its missing parts supplied by reference TRBV7-2 and TRBJ1-2, is GAGVSQSPSNKVTEKGKDVELRCDPISGHTALYWYRQSLGQGLEFLIYFQGNSAPDKSGLPSDRFSAERTGGSVSTLTIQRTQQEDSAVYLCASSPPGQPNYGYTFGSGTRLTVV.

Comments on this clonotype: At one boundary the junction diverges from the germline segment, which might be a read error. The CDR3 DNA reads as TGTGCCAGTGGTATTTCTTCGGGGGATGAGCAGTTCTTC. Amino acid sequence: CASGISSGDEQFF. The rearrangement links TRBV19 to TRBJ2-1, with D possibly matching TRBD2 (6 bases). Germline V gene lookup returns CDR1 LNHDA and CDR2 SQIVND (reference sequence). The CDR3 spans 13 residues.

This sequence joins TRBV6-2 or TRBV6-3 and TRBJ2-1; D possibly corresponds to TRBD1 (6 bases). This CDR3 spans 14 amino acids. The V gene's germline CDR1 is MNHEY and CDR2 SVGEGT. V was pared by 6 bases and J by 3 bases, with 12 bases between. CDR3 region: CASSPYRDYNEQFF. The CDR3 nucleotides read TGTGCCAGCAGCCCCTACAGGGACTACAATGAGCAGTTCTTC.

This clonotype was detected once. V is TRBV7-9 and J is TRBJ2-1, with a tentative D call TRBD2 (8 bases). V was pared by 8 bases and J by 0 bases, with 23 bases between. This CDR3 region has 18 residues. CDR1 and CDR2 (germline): SEHNR, FQNEAQ (reference sequence). CDR3 coding DNA: TGTGCCAGCGGACTACAGGGGCTAGCGGGTAGCTCCTACAATGAGCAGTTCTTC. Protein: CASGLQGLAGSSYNEQFF.

The V gene is TRBV6-2 or TRBV6-3, the J gene TRBJ2-3; 10 nucleotides match TRBD1. Looked up from germline, CDR1 is MNHEY and CDR2 is SVGEGT. The CDR3 sequence is 20 residues long. Trimming at V came to 0 bases and at J to 6 bases, leaving 18 bases not matched to a gene. The CDR3 DNA is TGTGCCAGCAGTTACTCTGCAGGACAGGGGGTAGCGGACCTCGGGGATACGCAGTATTTT. This sequence encodes CASSYSAGQGVADLGDTQYF.

The chain recombines TRBV30 with TRBJ1-1; no clear D gene. Per the germline V gene, CDR1 is GTSNPN and CDR2 is SVGIG (reference sequence). The CDR3 extends over 14 amino acids. The ends were cut back, 0 bases at V and 4 bases at J, with 12 bases in the middle. The CDR3 protein is CAWSVLEGGTEAFF. CDR3 nucleotides: TGTGCCTGGAGTGTACTGGAGGGTGGCACTGAAGCTTTCTTT.

This clonotype was counted only a few times. In nucleotides, the CDR3 is TGTGCCAGCAGCTTACCTGGATCCGGGACTAGCGGGAGACGAGAGCAGTTCTTC. Translated: CASSLPGSGTSGRREQFF. The chain has TRBV7-2 and TRBJ2-1; 14 bases match TRBD2. V dropped 2 bases and J dropped 10; count of bases not matched to a gene: 13. The CDR3 has 18 residues. Germline V gene data show CDR1 as SGHTA and CDR2 as FQGNSA.

This chain connects TRBV5-6 to TRBJ1-2, with D maybe TRBD1 (6 bases). Germline V gene lookup returns CDR1 SGHDT and CDR2 YYEEEE. Trimming stripped 4 bases from V and 3 bases from J, with 13 bases between. The CDR3 length is 14 residues. The CDR3 loop reads CASSPIRQDYGYTF. DNA of the CDR3: TGTGCCAGCAGCCCTATACGACAGGACTATGGCTACACCTTC.

The chain combines TRBV11-2 with TRBJ2-2, with TRBD2 matching 13 bases. CDR3 size: 16 residues. In germline, CDR1 is SGHAT, CDR2 FQNNGV. V lost 5 bases to trimming and J lost 8 bases; unmatched junction nucleotides: 8. Here the CDR3 reads CASSPPGLAGTGELFF. CDR3 coding DNA: TGTGCCAGCAGCCCTCCGGGACTAGCGGGAACTGGGGAGCTGTTTTTT. The whole variable domain, filled in from reference TRBV11-2 and TRBJ2-2, reads EAGVAQSPRYKIIEKRQSVAFWCNPISGHATLYWYQQILGQGPKLLIQFQNNGVVDDSQLPKDRFSAERLKGVDSTLKIQPAKLEDSAVYLCASSPPGLAGTGELFFGEGSRLTVL.

In its sample, this clonotype was seen many times. The gene calls are TRBV12-5 and TRBJ1-4; D ambiguous. The CDR3 is 15 residues long. Germline CDR1 LGHNT, CDR2 FRNRAP. With 2 bases removed from V and 5 bases from J, the gap between germline ends came to 12 bases. CDR3 region: CASGLLRTENEKLFF. The CDR3 DNA follows: TGTGCTAGTGGTTTGCTCCGGACGGAGAATGAAAAACTGTTTTTT.

This clonotype has at least ten counts. The V call is TRBV7-2, the J call TRBJ2-3; D unclear. The CDR3 runs 13 residues. Deletions cut 1 base from V and 6 bases from J, with 8 bases between. Germline assignment: CDR1 SGHTA and CDR2 FQGNSA. The chain's CDR3 is CASSLEAWDTQYF. CDR3 bases: TGTGCCAGCAGCTTAGAGGCCTGGGATACGCAGTATTTT.

V and J are TRBV15 and TRBJ2-2; no definite D call. Trimming left V 5 bases short and J 4 bases short, with 11 bases between. Germline V CDR1 and CDR2: LNHNV, YYDKDF (reference sequence). The CDR3 has 14 residues. For the CDR3, the DNA is TGTGCCACCAGCCAAATACAGCGCACCGGGGAGCTGTTTTTT. It codes for CATSQIQRTGELFF.

This clonotype has more than one count but fewer than ten. The chain has TRBV12-3 or TRBV12-4 and TRBJ1-1; possible D gene TRBD1, 5 bases. The V gene lost 1 base and the J gene lost 5 bases, with 11 bases spanning the gap. This CDR3 region has 14 residues. Here the CDR3 reads CASSLDTGGTEAFF. The CDR3 nucleotides read TGTGCCAGCAGTTTAGACACGGGGGGAACTGAAGCTTTCTTT.

V is TRBV10-3 and J is TRBJ1-2; D is unresolved. Germline V lookup: CDR1 ENHRY, CDR2 SYGVKD. The V gene lost 6 bases and the J gene lost 2 bases, with 7 bases spanning the gap. The CDR3 contains 12 residues. The CDR3 nucleotides are TGTGCCATCAGGGGCCCCAACTATGGCTACACCTTC. Protein: CAIRGPNYGYTF.

The J gene is TRBJ1-1, the V gene TRBV20-1; TRBD1 might be the D (6 bases). This CDR3 region has 16 residues. V was shortened by 2 bases and J by 1 base, with 17 bases between the two germline ends. Germline assignment: CDR1 DFQATT and CDR2 SNEGSKA (reference sequence). The CDR3 sequence is CSARPPQGPANTEAFF. In DNA form, the CDR3 reads TGCAGTGCTAGACCGCCTCAGGGGCCCGCGAACACTGAAGCTTTCTTT.

The gene calls are TRBV7-2 and TRBJ2-4, with TRBD2 matching over 7 bases. The junction had 8 bases not matched to a gene; V was cut back by 3 bases and J by 9 bases. The CDR3 consists of 14 residues. CDR1 and CDR2 from the germline V gene are SGHTA and FQGNSA. CDR3 sequence (DNA): TGTGCCAGCAGCTTCCGGGGGGAGCGGGGCATTCAGTACTTC. Its protein product is CASSFRGERGIQYF.

This clonotype was counted a few times. The rearrangement uses TRBV9 and TRBJ1-1; D ambiguous. Trimming pared 0 bases from V and 1 base from J, leaving 7 bases between. This CDR3 contains 14 residues. The germline CDR1 and CDR2 sequences are SGDLS and YYNGEE. The CDR3 sequence is CASSVGRQNTEAFF. For the CDR3, the DNA is TGTGCCAGCAGCGTAGGGCGGCAGAACACTGAAGCTTTCTTT.

This clonotype came up many times. The gene calls are TRBV7-2 and TRBJ1-4; D is possibly TRBD1 (6 bases). CDR1 is SGHTA, CDR2 FQGNSA, per germline. The CDR3 length is 14 residues. Trimming took 2 bases from V and 6 from J, leaving 10 bases between them. The CDR3 region has the DNA TGTGCCAGCAGCTTACAGTCAGGGGATGAAAAACTGTTTTTT. Translation: CASSLQSGDEKLFF.

This clonotype was found many times. CDR3 protein: CASSSDQVYSGNTIYF. The CDR3 DNA sequence: TGTGCCAGCAGCTCCGATCAAGTGTACTCTGGAAACACCATATATTTT. V and J are TRBV7-8 and TRBJ1-3; D is ambiguous. The germline gives CDR1 SGHVS, CDR2 FQNEAQ. The CDR3 contains 16 residues. V was trimmed by 4 bases and J by 0 bases, leaving 13 bases between them.

The chain joins TRBV3-1 to TRBJ1-1; unclear D gene. The CDR3 is made up of 12 amino acids. V lost 6 bases, J lost 3 bases, and 8 bases lay in between. CDR1 is LGHDT, CDR2 YNNKEL, per germline (reference sequence). The CDR3 spells CASSFVDTEAFF. Written as DNA, the CDR3 is TGTGCCAGCAGTTTCGTCGACACTGAAGCTTTCTTT.

This clonotype was observed a few times. This chain joins TRBV4-3 and TRBJ2-5, with 9 bases lining up with TRBD1. Germline V gene lookup returns CDR1 LGHNA and CDR2 YSLEER. V was clipped by 4 bases and J by 7 bases; unmatched bases: 10. This CDR3 contains 15 residues. The CDR3 nucleotides are TGCGCCAGCAGCCCGGACAGGGGCATTTCCGGGACCCAGTACTTC. This translates into CASSPDRGISGTQYF.